These 17 T cell receptor beta chains originate from one sample sequenced in a study of blood T cell repertoires in COVID-19. Sequenced by immunoSEQ multiplex PCR; TCRdb stores in-frame clones only, minus some. Of tens of thousands of clones in the sample, approximately 90% were seen once. The sequenced sample was peripheral blood. The receptors here all came from an elderly woman with active or convalescent COVID-19.

CDR3 nucleotide sequence: TGTGCCAGCAGCCAAGATTTTGCCCAGCGGGGCTACACCTTC. Protein product: CASSQDFAQRGYTF. V is TRBV3-1 (or the pseudogene TRBV3-2) and J is TRBJ1-2, with unresolved D. Trimming left V 0 bases short and J 8 bases short, with 13 bases between. The germline CDR1 and CDR2 sequences are LGHDT and YNNKEL (reference sequence). This CDR3 region has 14 residues.

The rearrangement links TRBV29-1 to TRBJ1-1; D not resolved. Germline V gives CDR1 SQVTM, CDR2 ANQGSEA. This CDR3 is 14 amino acids long. V lost 1 base to trimming and J lost 5 bases, with 14 bases between them. DNA for the CDR3: TGCAGCGTTGAAGGGGTGGGCACGGTGACTGAAGCTTTCTTT. Its protein is CSVEGVGTVTEAFF.

The chain recombines TRBV5-1 with TRBJ2-1; tentative D call: TRBD2 (6 bases). V lost 0 bases and J 8 bases, leaving 12 bases between the germline ends. This CDR3 contains 14 residues. Germline V gene lookup returns CDR1 SGHRS and CDR2 YFSETQ. CDR3 loop: CASSLGLVAYEQFF. The CDR3 bases are TGCGCCAGCAGCTTGGGACTAGTTGCATATGAGCAGTTCTTC.

The chain employs TRBV6-6 and TRBJ2-7; TRBD1 matches at 7 bases. Germline CDR1 is MNHNY and CDR2 is SVGAGI (reference sequence). This CDR3 spans 16 amino acids. After removal of 2 bases from V and 3 bases from J, the junction contained 10 bases not matched to a gene. CDR3 bases: TGTGCCAGCAGTTACGCCGGGACAGCGAGAAACTACGAGCAGTACTTC. Translated: CASSYAGTARNYEQYF.

V usage is TRBV29-1 and J usage is TRBJ1-2; TRBD1 agrees at 10 bases. V dropped 6 bases and J dropped 8; count of bases not matched to a gene: 9. The CDR3 loop spans 13 amino acids. Germline V lookup: CDR1 SQVTM, CDR2 ANQGSEA. As DNA, the CDR3 is TGCAGCGTGGAGTGGGACAGGGGTAGCGGCTACACCTTC. Translating gives CSVEWDRGSGYTF. Supplemented by reference TRBV29-1 and TRBJ1-2, the full variable domain reads SAVISQKPSRDICQRGTSLTIQCQVDSQVTMMFWYRQQPGQSLTLIATANQGSEATYESGFVIDKFPISRPNLTFSTLTVSNMSPEDSSIYLCSVEWDRGSGYTFGSGTRLTVV.

The rearrangement uses TRBV5-8 and TRBJ1-6; possibly TRBD1 for D (6 bases). V was shortened by 6 bases and J by 0 bases, with 13 bases between the two germline ends. Germline V lookup: CDR1 SGHTS, CDR2 YDEGEE. This CDR3 spans 16 amino acids. CDR3 amino acids: CASNKGHTSYNSPLHF. The CDR3 DNA reads as TGTGCCAGCAATAAGGGACACACCTCCTATAATTCACCCCTCCACTTT.

This clone has only a few counts. The chain uses TRBV2 and TRBJ2-5, with TRBD1 matching 10 bases. The V and J ends lost 11 bases and 1 base, in that order; junction bases with no gene match: 13. Germline V gene lookup returns CDR1 SNHLY and CDR2 FYNNEI. The CDR3 has 16 residues. DNA for the CDR3: TGTGCCGGGCTACCGGACAGGGGGAAGGGCCAAGAGACCCAGTACTTC. Translation gives CAGLPDRGKGQETQYF. Together with reference TRBV2 and TRBJ2-5, the CDR3 gives the full variable domain: EPEVTQTPSHQVTQMGQEVILRCVPISNHLYFYWYRQILGQKVEFLVSFYNNEISEKSEIFDDQFSVERPDGSNFTLKIRSTKLEDSAMYFCAGLPDRGKGQETQYFGPGTRLLVL.

The rearrangement links TRBV28 to TRBJ2-5; weak D call: TRBD2 (7 bases). Germline-derived CDR1 and CDR2 are MDHEN and SYDVKM. The CDR3 runs to 15 residues. The germline V and J ends were trimmed by 2 bases and 7 bases, with 17 bases remaining between them. CDR3 loop: CASSLDRGGYVTQYF. CDR3 bases: TGTGCCAGCAGTTTAGACCGCGGGGGCTACGTGACCCAGTACTTC.

The chain combines TRBV5-4 with TRBJ2-3, with 9 bases identical to TRBD2. CDR3 size: 16 residues. CDR1 is SGHNT and CDR2 is YYREEE in the germline V gene (reference sequence). Losses at the gene ends were 3 bases for V and 2 bases for J; bases not matched to a gene: 7. The DNA of the CDR3 is TGTGCCAGCAGCTCTGCTCCGGGACTAGCCACAGATACGCAGTATTTT. Encoded protein: CASSSAPGLATDTQYF.

V is TRBV7-9 and J is TRBJ2-7; tentatively, D is TRBD1 (6 bases). The CDR3 extends over 15 amino acids. The V end lost 7 bases, the J end lost 3 bases, and 19 bases lay between the germline ends. CDR1 SEHNR and CDR2 FQNEAQ come from the germline V gene (reference sequence). CDR3 region: CASISAVGTNYEQYF. The CDR3 DNA reads as TGTGCCAGCATTTCTGCCGTCGGGACAAACTACGAGCAGTACTTC.

The CDR3 reads CASSSTGTGYNEQFF. The CDR3 nucleotides read TGTGCCAGCAGTTCAACCGGGACAGGCTACAATGAGCAGTTCTTC. The rearrangement uses TRBV6-5 and TRBJ2-1, with 8 bases lining up with TRBD1. CDR3 size: 15 residues. Germline loops: CDR1 MNHEY, CDR2 SVGAGI. V trimming: 4 bases; J trimming: 3 bases; junction bases outside the gene matches: 5.

The V call is TRBV10-3, the J call TRBJ2-3; possible D gene TRBD2, 6 bases. CDR1 and CDR2 (germline): ENHRY, SYGVKD. The CDR3 extends over 14 amino acids. Trimming cost V 3 bases and J 10 bases, with 17 bases left between them. CDR3 protein: CAISEPEGLPSQYF. The CDR3, as DNA: TGTGCCATCAGTGAACCGGAGGGCCTCCCTTCGCAGTATTTT.

The chain employs TRBV18 and TRBJ2-3; 11 nucleotides match TRBD2. V gave up 4 bases and J gave up 2 bases; unmatched junction bases: 5. The CDR3 loop spans 16 amino acids. Germline V gene sequence: CDR1 KGHSH, CDR2 LQKENI. CDR3 residues: CASSRTSGGPTDTQYF. The CDR3 DNA is TGTGCCAGCTCACGTACTAGCGGGGGACCCACAGATACGCAGTATTTT.

The chain couples TRBV11-1 to TRBJ1-1, with 7 bases that match TRBD1. The CDR3 is 14 amino acids. Germline values: CDR1 SGHAT, CDR2 FQDESV (reference sequence). V lost 3 bases to trimming and J lost 5 bases; unmatched junction nucleotides: 6. The CDR3 DNA is TGTGCCAGCAGCTTCGACAGGGTTGGAACTGAAGCTTTCTTT. It specifies CASSFDRVGTEAFF.

This clone turned up a few times. V and J are TRBV5-1 and TRBJ1-2; D may be TRBD1 (5 bases). This CDR3 is built from 13 residues. CDR1 is SGHRS, CDR2 YFSETQ, per germline. The V gene lost 4 bases and the J gene lost 3 bases, with 10 bases spanning the gap. The CDR3 spells CASSPDTYYGYTF. The CDR3 nucleotides read TGCGCCAGCAGCCCGGACACCTACTATGGCTACACCTTC.

The gene calls are TRBV7-2 and TRBJ1-2; D perhaps matches TRBD1 (5 bases). With 6 bases removed from V and 4 bases from J, the gap between germline ends came to 21 bases. The germline gives CDR1 SGHTA, CDR2 FQGNSA. The CDR3 has 16 amino acids. Here the CDR3 reads CASRPNGAYPFYGYTF. In nucleotides, the CDR3 is TGTGCCAGCAGACCTAATGGGGCCTATCCTTTCTATGGCTACACCTTC.

The chain employs TRBV29-1 and TRBJ1-1; TRBD1 agrees at 8 bases. The CDR3 has 15 residues. The V gene's germline CDR1 is SQVTM and CDR2 ANQGSEA. Trimming removed 6 bases from V and 0 bases from J; junction bases left unmatched: 9. DNA for the CDR3: TGCAGCGTCCTAGGACAGGGAACGATGAACACTGAAGCTTTCTTT. Amino acids: CSVLGQGTMNTEAFF.